This entry concerns a single T cell receptor (beta chain). Its antigen is currently unknown. CDR1 is SGHKS, CDR2 YYEKEE, per germline (reference sequence). Trimming took 4 bases from V and 7 from J, leaving 20 bases between them. CDR3 length equals 15 residues. The sample comes from a study of CD8 T cells in ankylosing spondylitis. Study results and caveats: Clones linked to the disease showed a CD8+ phenotype. They occurred at relatively low frequencies in peripheral blood. Ankylosing spondylitis blood seemed to carry a telltale TCR beta motif made of several highly homologous variants.

For TCR beta, libraries came from quantitative 5'-RACE with molecular barcodes. TCRdb re-called the 5' RACE reads with MiXCR, one entry per CDR3 protein. The sample has hundreds of thousands of distinct CDR3 sequences; over 9.5% are singletons. The sequence was collected from a male donor with ankylosing spondylitis. This rearrangement joins TRBV5-5 to TRBJ1-2, with D maybe TRBD1 (6 bases). Sequenced material: blood, either unsorted or a sorted T cell fraction (not recorded which). The CDR3: CASSRYRDPEGGYTF. CDR3 coding DNA: TGTGCCAGCAGCAGGTACAGGGATCCGGAGGGTGGCTACACCTTC. Variable domain in full (rest from reference TRBV5-5 and TRBJ1-2): DAGVTQSPTHLIKTRGQQVTLRCSPISGHKSVSWYQQVLGQGPQFIFQYYEKEERGRGNFPDRFSARQFPNYSSELNVNALLLGDSALYLCASSRYRDPEGGYTFGSGTRLTVV.